Following are 22 T cell receptor beta chains from one sample sequenced in a study of blood T cell repertoires in COVID-19. TCRdb keeps only in-frame clones here, not all; method: immunoSEQ multiplex PCR. This sample has over 300,000 clones; around 88% occur once, and the top ten carry 1.5% to 2%. Sequenced: peripheral blood. The receptors shown here come from a woman in her forties or fifties with acute or convalescent COVID-19.

The rearrangement joins TRBV12-5 to TRBJ2-5; the D gene is possibly TRBD2 (6 bases). Trimming left V 4 bases short and J 5 bases short, with 8 bases between. Germline V gene lookup returns CDR1 LGHNT and CDR2 FRNRAP. The CDR3 contains 12 residues. The CDR3 protein is CASGSAGETQYF. In nucleotides, the CDR3 is TGTGCTAGTGGTTCCGCGGGGGAGACCCAGTACTTC.

This rearrangement joins TRBV7-9 to TRBJ1-5; TRBD1 agrees at 8 bases. The CDR3 has 16 residues. Germline CDR1 and CDR2: SEHNR and FQNEAQ (reference sequence). V dropped 5 bases and J dropped 3; count of bases not matched to a gene: 9. CDR3 amino acids: CASSHGQGAFNQPQHF. CDR3 DNA: TGTGCCAGCAGCCACGGGCAGGGGGCCTTCAATCAGCCCCAGCATTTT.

The gene calls are TRBV4-3 and TRBJ1-1; a weak D match, TRBD1 (5 bases). Looked up from germline, CDR1 is LGHNA and CDR2 is YSLEER. With 2 bases removed from V and 1 base from J, the gap between germline ends came to 8 bases. This CDR3 spans 14 amino acids. CDR3 in DNA: TGCGCCAGCAGCCAATATACAGGGAACACTGAAGCTTTCTTT. It translates to CASSQYTGNTEAFF.

The chain links TRBV6-1 to TRBJ2-5; tentative D call: TRBD2 (5 bases). This CDR3 is 17 amino acids long. Looked up from germline, CDR1 is MNHNS and CDR2 is SASEGT. Between the trimmed V and J ends, which lost 4 bases and 5 bases, there was a span of 23 bases. The DNA for the CDR3 is TGTGCCAGCAGTGGGGTCGGGGTTAGTATGGTATGGGAGACCCAGTACTTC. It codes for CASSGVGVSMVWETQYF.

V usage is TRBV5-6 and J usage is TRBJ2-7, with D hard to call. The CDR3 runs to 15 residues. V lost 3 bases and J lost 6, with 19 bases in between. Germline V lookup: CDR1 SGHDT, CDR2 YYEEEE. The chain's CDR3 is CASSSKARPSFEQYF. The DNA of the CDR3 is TGTGCCAGCAGCTCTAAGGCGCGGCCCTCGTTCGAGCAGTACTTC.

The J gene is TRBJ1-5, the V gene TRBV13; 11 nucleotides agree with TRBD1. Trimming took 4 bases from V and 8 from J; bases not matched to a gene: 7. This CDR3 has 15 amino acids. The V gene's germline CDR1 is PRHDT and CDR2 FYEKMQ (reference sequence). CDR3 DNA sequence: TGTGCCAGCAGCTCCCGGACAGGGGGCGCGAAGCCCCAGCATTTT. It specifies CASSSRTGGAKPQHF.

The J gene is TRBJ1-6, the V gene TRBV9, with 9 bases identical to TRBD1. Trimming took 3 bases from V and 7 from J; bases not matched to a gene: 5. This CDR3 spans 15 amino acids. CDR1 and CDR2 (germline): SGDLS, YYNGEE. The DNA for the CDR3 is TGTGCCAGCAGCGGGAGGGGACAGGGAAATTCACCCCTCCACTTT. As protein: CASSGRGQGNSPLHF. The whole variable domain, filled in from reference TRBV9 and TRBJ1-6, reads DSGVTQTPKHLITATGQRVTLRCSPRSGDLSVYWYQQSLDQGLQFLIQYYNGEERAKGNILERFSAQQFPDLHSELNLSSLELGDSALYFCASSGRGQGNSPLHFGNGTRLTVT.

V usage is TRBV7-2 and J usage is TRBJ1-1; 8 nucleotides align to TRBD1. This CDR3 is built from 14 residues. The germline V gene encodes CDR1 SGHTA and CDR2 FQGNSA. V gave up 3 bases and J gave up 8 bases; unmatched junction bases: 8. The CDR3: CASSFKPTGGEAFF. CDR3 DNA sequence: TGTGCCAGCAGCTTCAAACCTACAGGGGGGGAAGCTTTCTTT.

The chain recombines TRBV28 with TRBJ2-3; D might be TRBD2 (6 bases). Between the trimmed V and J ends, which lost 7 bases and 2 bases, there was a span of 16 bases. From germline, CDR1 is MDHEN and CDR2 SYDVKM. The CDR3 consists of 15 residues. The CDR3 sequence is CASTRAGQFTDTQYF. For the CDR3, the DNA is TGTGCCAGCACTCGGGCGGGGCAGTTCACAGATACGCAGTATTTT.

The J gene is TRBJ1-4, the V gene TRBV11-2, with D perhaps TRBD1 (5 bases). Trimming took off 3 bases at V and 4 bases at J, with 9 bases between the two ends. The V gene's germline CDR1 is SGHAT and CDR2 FQNNGV. The CDR3 extends over 14 amino acids. CDR3 residues: CASSFRVNNEKLFF. The DNA for the CDR3 is TGTGCCAGCAGCTTCAGGGTAAATAATGAAAAACTGTTTTTT.

V gene TRBV4-3 combines with J gene TRBJ1-2; no reliable D call. Trimming took off 0 bases at V and 8 bases at J, with 19 bases between the two ends. The CDR3 totals 16 residues. Germline lookup yields CDR1 LGHNA and CDR2 YSLEER. The CDR3 DNA follows: TGCGCCAGCAGCCAAGAGGGGTCCGAGGGTACGGGCGGCTACACCTTC. Protein: CASSQEGSEGTGGYTF.

This clone was observed a few times. V usage is TRBV10-3 and J usage is TRBJ2-7, with TRBD1 matching 9 bases. Looked up from germline, CDR1 is ENHRY and CDR2 is SYGVKD. Trimming at V came to 2 bases and at J to 6 bases, leaving 8 bases not matched to a gene. This CDR3 comprises 15 residues. The CDR3: CAISEPGTGFGEQYF. CDR3 in DNA: TGTGCCATCAGTGAGCCCGGGACAGGGTTCGGCGAGCAGTACTTC.

The chain is built from TRBV12-3 or TRBV12-4 and TRBJ1-2, with 10 bases that match TRBD1. There are 13 residues in the CDR3. V shed 4 bases and J 8 bases; nucleotides not matched to a gene: 4. The CDR3 region has the DNA TGTGCCAGCAGTTCGACAGGGGGCGTAGGCTACACCTTC. This encodes CASSSTGGVGYTF.

The V and J genes are TRBV27 and TRBJ1-1; no firm D call. CDR3 length: 16 residues. V was shortened by 6 bases and J by 0 bases, with 17 bases between the two germline ends. Germline loops: CDR1 MNHEY, CDR2 SMNVEV (reference sequence). In DNA, the CDR3 is TGTGCCAGCAGCCCTGACTCGGGGTTTATGAACACTGAAGCTTTCTTT. This sequence encodes CASSPDSGFMNTEAFF.

J is TRBJ1-2 and V is TRBV28, with 7 bases matching TRBD1. Trimming at V came to 3 bases and at J to 4 bases, leaving 8 bases not matched to a gene. The CDR3 contains 15 residues. CDR1 is MDHEN, CDR2 SYDVKM, per germline. CDR3 bases: TGTGCCAGCAGTTTCGGGACAGTAGCTCGCTATGGCTACACCTTC. It is translated as CASSFGTVARYGYTF.

The chain joins TRBV6-5 to TRBJ1-2; perhaps TRBD1 as D (6 bases). The V and J ends lost 3 bases and 5 bases respectively, with 16 bases between them. This CDR3 comprises 15 residues. Germline-derived CDR1 and CDR2 are MNHEY and SVGAGI. CDR3 amino acids: CASSYTTRQGYGYTF. CDR3 coding DNA: TGTGCCAGCAGTTATACTACGCGGCAGGGGTATGGCTACACCTTC.

The rearrangement uses TRBV15 and TRBJ2-7; the match to TRBD1 covers 8 bases. The CDR3 sequence is 15 residues long. CDR1 is LNHNV and CDR2 is YYDKDF in the germline V gene (reference sequence). Germline trimming cut 3 bases from V and 4 bases from J; bases unmatched to any gene: 8. The CDR3 is CATSSYPRDRYEQYF. The CDR3, as DNA: TGTGCCACCAGCAGTTACCCAAGGGACAGGTACGAGCAGTACTTC.

CDR3 region: CASSKAAGTGGTLLITDTQYF. DNA for the CDR3: TGTGCCAGCAGCAAAGCTGCCGGGACAGGGGGCACCCTCCTAATCACAGATACGCAGTATTTT. This chain joins TRBV21-1 and TRBJ2-3; the D call in the table, TRBD1, was not verified against the DNA. TRBV21-1 is flagged as a pseudogene. CDR3 size: 21 residues.

The chain recombines TRBV11-2 with TRBJ1-1; D remains unclear. V lost 0 bases and J lost 3, with 5 bases in between. CDR1 and CDR2 (germline): SGHAT, FQNNGV. The length of the CDR3 is 13 residues. The CDR3 nucleotides read TGTGCCAGCAGCTTAGATCTCTACACTGAAGCTTTCTTT. Protein sequence: CASSLDLYTEAFF.

The V gene is TRBV7-3, the J gene TRBJ2-3; 9 bases line up with TRBD1. J gave up 2 bases and V 5 bases, and 8 bases lay outside the gene matches. The CDR3 has 16 amino acids. Germline loops: CDR1 SGHTA, CDR2 FQGTGA. DNA of the CDR3: TGTGCCAGCAGCGACCGGGACAGGGCTTCCACAGATACGCAGTATTTT. Amino acid sequence: CASSDRDRASTDTQYF.

This rearrangement joins TRBV3-1 (or the pseudogene TRBV3-2) to TRBJ2-5; the match to TRBD2 covers 15 bases. CDR1 and CDR2 (germline): LGHDT, YNNKEL (reference sequence). The CDR3 extends over 19 amino acids. V lost 4 bases and J lost 5; bases outside the gene matches: 14. The CDR3 DNA is TGTGCCAGCAGCCTATACTCGGGACTAGCGGGAGGCGCCGTGGAGACCCAGTACTTC. Amino acid sequence: CASSLYSGLAGGAVETQYF.

The chain couples TRBV28 to TRBJ2-7; TRBD1 aligns across 8 bases. This CDR3 contains 14 residues. Germline V lookup: CDR1 MDHEN, CDR2 SYDVKM. Germline trimming cut 5 bases from V and 6 bases from J; bases unmatched to any gene: 9. In DNA, the CDR3 is TGTGCCAGCAGTCCCGGACAGGGCCCGGGCGAGCAGTACTTC. This translates into CASSPGQGPGEQYF.